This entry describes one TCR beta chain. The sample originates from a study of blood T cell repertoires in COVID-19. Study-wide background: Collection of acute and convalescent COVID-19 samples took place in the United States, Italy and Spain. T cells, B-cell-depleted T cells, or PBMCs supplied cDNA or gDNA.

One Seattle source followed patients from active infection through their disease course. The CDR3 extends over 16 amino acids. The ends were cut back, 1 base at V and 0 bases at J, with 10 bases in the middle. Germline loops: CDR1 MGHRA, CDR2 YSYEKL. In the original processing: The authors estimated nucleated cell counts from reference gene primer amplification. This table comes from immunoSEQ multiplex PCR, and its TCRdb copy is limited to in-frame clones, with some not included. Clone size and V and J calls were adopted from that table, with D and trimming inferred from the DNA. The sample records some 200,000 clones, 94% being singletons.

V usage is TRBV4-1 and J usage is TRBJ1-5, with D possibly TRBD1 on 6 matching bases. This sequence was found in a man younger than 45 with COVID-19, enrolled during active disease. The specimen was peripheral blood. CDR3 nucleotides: TGCGCCAGCAGCCAAGGGGGGCACTATAGCAATCAGCCCCAGCATTTT. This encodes CASSQGGHYSNQPQHF.